Sequencing of this TCR beta chain was carried out in a study of regulatory T cells in long-lasting Graves disease. Overall study results and limits: The persistent group shared around 2,700 public clonotypes, more than the roughly 970 shared by new patients. Because few samples were included, accuracy may have been lower. When disease was persistent, TRBV28, TRBJ1-2 and TRBJ2-5 were the favored segments.

To make TCR beta libraries, researchers used iRepertoire HTBI primers and Arm-PCR of CDR3 regions. TCRdb re-derived calls from the multiplex PCR reads in MiXCR, one entry per CDR3 protein. Of approximately 480,000 distinct CDR3 sequences in the sample, 15% to 20% were seen once. Sample time point: newly diagnosed GD, antithyroid drugs for less than 3 months. RNA from PBMCs was the source of the TCR library. As for this clonotype: Its antigen is undetermined.

This CDR3 is 14 amino acids long. Germline-derived CDR1 and CDR2 are KGHSH and LQKENI. V lost 2 bases to trimming and J lost 8 bases, with 13 bases between them. This sample also appeared in a second study, on T cells in Graves' hyperthyroidism and ophthalmopathy. That paper states: In blood, most of the thyroid clonotypes expanded above 0.001 were also present.

The clonotype comes from a man aged 35 to 55 with Graves disease. The material was peripheral blood mononuclear cells (PBMCs), obtained at new diagnosis, from a patient treated with antithyroid drugs. The rearrangement links TRBV18 to TRBJ2-1; D is perhaps TRBD1 or TRBD2 (5 bases each). The CDR3 protein is CASSPNSGADEQFF. The CDR3 DNA sequence: TGTGCCAGCTCACCAAATTCCGGGGCGGATGAGCAGTTCTTC.